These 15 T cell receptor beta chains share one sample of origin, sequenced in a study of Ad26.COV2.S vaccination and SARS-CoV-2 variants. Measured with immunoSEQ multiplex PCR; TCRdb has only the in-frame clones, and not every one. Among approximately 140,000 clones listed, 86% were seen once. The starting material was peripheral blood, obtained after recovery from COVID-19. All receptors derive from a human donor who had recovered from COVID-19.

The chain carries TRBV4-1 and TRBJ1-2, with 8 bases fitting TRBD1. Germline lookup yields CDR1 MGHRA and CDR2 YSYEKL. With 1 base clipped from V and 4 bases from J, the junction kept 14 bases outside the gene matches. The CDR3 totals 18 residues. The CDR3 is CASSQAWGPGQVAYGYTF. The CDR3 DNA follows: TGCGCCAGCAGCCAAGCTTGGGGACCGGGACAGGTTGCCTATGGCTACACCTTC.

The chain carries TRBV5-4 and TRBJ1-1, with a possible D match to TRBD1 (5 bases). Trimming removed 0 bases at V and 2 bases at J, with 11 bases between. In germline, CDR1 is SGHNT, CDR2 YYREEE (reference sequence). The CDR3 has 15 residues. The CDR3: CASSLGYRKNTEAFF. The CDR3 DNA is TGTGCCAGCAGCTTGGGTTACAGGAAAAACACTGAAGCTTTCTTT.

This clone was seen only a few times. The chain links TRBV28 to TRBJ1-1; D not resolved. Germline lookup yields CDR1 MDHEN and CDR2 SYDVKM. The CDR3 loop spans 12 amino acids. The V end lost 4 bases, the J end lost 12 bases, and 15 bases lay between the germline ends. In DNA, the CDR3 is TGTGCCAGCAGTTACCGGGAGAAAAACCCTTTCTTT. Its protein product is CASSYREKNPFF. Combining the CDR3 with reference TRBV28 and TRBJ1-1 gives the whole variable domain DVKVTQSSRYLVKRTGEKVFLECVQDMDHENMFWYRQDPGLGLRLIYFSYDVKMKEKGDIPEGYSVSREKKERFSLILESASTNQTSMYLCASSYREKNPFFGQGTRLTVV.

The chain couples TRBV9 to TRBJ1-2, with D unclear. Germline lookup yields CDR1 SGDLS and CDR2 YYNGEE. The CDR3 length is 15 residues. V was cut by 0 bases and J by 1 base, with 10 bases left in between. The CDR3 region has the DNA TGTGCCAGCAGCGTAGAAGTGGGTTTTAACTATGGCTACACCTTC. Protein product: CASSVEVGFNYGYTF.

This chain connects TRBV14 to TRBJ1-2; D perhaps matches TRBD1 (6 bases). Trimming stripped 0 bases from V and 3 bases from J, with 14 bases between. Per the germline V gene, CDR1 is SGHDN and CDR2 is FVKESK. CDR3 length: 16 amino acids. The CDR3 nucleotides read TGTGCCAGCAGCCAAGACGAGGACAGCCGATACTATGGCTACACCTTC. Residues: CASSQDEDSRYYGYTF.

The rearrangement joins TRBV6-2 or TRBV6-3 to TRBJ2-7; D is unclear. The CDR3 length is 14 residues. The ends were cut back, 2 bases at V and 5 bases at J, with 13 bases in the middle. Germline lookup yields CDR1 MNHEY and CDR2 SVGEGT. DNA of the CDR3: TGTGCCAGCAGTTACCAGTTTCTCTCGGACGAGCAGTACTTC. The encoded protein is CASSYQFLSDEQYF.

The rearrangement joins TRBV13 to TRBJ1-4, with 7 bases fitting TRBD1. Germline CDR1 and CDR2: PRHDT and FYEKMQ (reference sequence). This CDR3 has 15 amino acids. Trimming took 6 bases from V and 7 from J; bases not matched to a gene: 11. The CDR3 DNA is TGTGCCAGCAGTGCGACAGGGCGGGCGAGTGAAAAACTGTTTTTT. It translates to CASSATGRASEKLFF.

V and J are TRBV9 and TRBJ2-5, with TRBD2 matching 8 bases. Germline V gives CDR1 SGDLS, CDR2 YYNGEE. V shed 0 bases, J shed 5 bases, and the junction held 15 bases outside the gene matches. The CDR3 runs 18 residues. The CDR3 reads CASSVGVQVPSGGETQYF. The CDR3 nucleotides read TGTGCCAGCAGCGTAGGCGTCCAGGTTCCTTCGGGGGGGGAGACCCAGTACTTC. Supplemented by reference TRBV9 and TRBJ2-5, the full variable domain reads DSGVTQTPKHLITATGQRVTLRCSPRSGDLSVYWYQQSLDQGLQFLIQYYNGEERAKGNILERFSAQQFPDLHSELNLSSLELGDSALYFCASSVGVQVPSGGETQYFGPGTRLLVL.

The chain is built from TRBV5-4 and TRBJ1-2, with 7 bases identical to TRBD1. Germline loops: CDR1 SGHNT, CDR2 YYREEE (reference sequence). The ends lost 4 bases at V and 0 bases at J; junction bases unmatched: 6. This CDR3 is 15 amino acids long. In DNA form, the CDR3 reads TGTGCCAGCAGCGGTACAGGGGCGGCTAACTATGGCTACACCTTC. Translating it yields CASSGTGAANYGYTF. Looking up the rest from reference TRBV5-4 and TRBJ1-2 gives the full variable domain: ETGVTQSPTHLIKTRGQQVTLRCSSQSGHNTVSWYQQALGQGPQFIFQYYREEENGRGNFPPRFSGLQFPNYSSELNVNALELDDSALYLCASSGTGAANYGYTFGSGTRLTVV.

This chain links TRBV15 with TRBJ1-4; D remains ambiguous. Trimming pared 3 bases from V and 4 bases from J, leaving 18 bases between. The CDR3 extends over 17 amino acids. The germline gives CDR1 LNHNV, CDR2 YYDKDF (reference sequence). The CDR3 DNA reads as TGTGCCACCAGCAGTGATGGACTTTTACGGCTTAATGAAAAACTGTTTTTT. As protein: CATSSDGLLRLNEKLFF.

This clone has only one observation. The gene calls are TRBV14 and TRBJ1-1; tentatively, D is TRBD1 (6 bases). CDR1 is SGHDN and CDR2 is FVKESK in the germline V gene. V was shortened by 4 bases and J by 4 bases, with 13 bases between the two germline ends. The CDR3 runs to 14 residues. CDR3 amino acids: CASSPADRITEAFF. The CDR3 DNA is TGTGCCAGCAGCCCCGCGGACAGAATCACTGAAGCTTTCTTT.

The CDR3: CASSSPGYNSPLHF. The CDR3 DNA sequence: TGTGCCAGCAGTTCCCCTGGATATAATTCACCCCTCCACTTT. The rearrangement joins TRBV28 to TRBJ1-6; no firm D call. Germline V CDR1 and CDR2: MDHEN, SYDVKM. V lost 4 bases to trimming and J lost 4 bases, with 8 bases between them. This CDR3 contains 14 residues.

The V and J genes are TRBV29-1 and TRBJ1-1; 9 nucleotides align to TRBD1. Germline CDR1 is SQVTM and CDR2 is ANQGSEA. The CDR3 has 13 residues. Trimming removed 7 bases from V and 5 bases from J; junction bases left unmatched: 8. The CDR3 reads CSAYGTGMTEAFF. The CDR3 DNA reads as TGCAGCGCCTACGGGACAGGGATGACTGAAGCTTTCTTT.

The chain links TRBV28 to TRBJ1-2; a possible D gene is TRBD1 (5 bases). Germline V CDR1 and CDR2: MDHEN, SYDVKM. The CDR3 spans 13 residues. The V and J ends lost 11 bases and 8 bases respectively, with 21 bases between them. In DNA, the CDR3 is TGTGCCGGCTCGGGGGAGTCGGCGGGCGGCTACACCTTC. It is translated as CAGSGESAGGYTF.

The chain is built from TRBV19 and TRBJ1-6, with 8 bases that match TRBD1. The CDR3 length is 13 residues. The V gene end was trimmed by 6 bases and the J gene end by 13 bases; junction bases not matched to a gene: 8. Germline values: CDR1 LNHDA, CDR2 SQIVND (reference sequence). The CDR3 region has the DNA TGTGCCAGTAGCCAGGACAGGGTTCGGCCCCTCCACTTT. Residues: CASSQDRVRPLHF.